This T cell receptor beta chain appears in the sequencing data of a study of blood T cells in healthy people across ages. Combining a sample-barcoded 5' primer with a J-beta primer mix, a second PCR ran for 7 to 11 cycles. Each sample provided no less than 2.5 million CDR3-containing paired-end reads. TCRdb used MiXCR to reprocess the 5' RACE reads, holding one entry per CDR3 protein. Among approximately 1,000,000 distinct CDR3 sequences listed, more than 35% were seen once. This CDR3 region has 13 residues. Germline V gene lookup returns CDR1 MGHRA and CDR2 YSYEKL. The ends were cut back, 5 bases at V and 7 bases at J, with 12 bases in the middle.

The sequence came from a woman aged 60 to 75 in good health. Sequencing used blood. The chain employs TRBV4-1 and TRBJ2-1; TRBD2 is a possible D gene (5 bases). The CDR3 nucleotides read TGCGCCAGCAGCAACCAACCGGGGAATGAGCAGTTCTTC. It yields the protein CASSNQPGNEQFF.